This T cell receptor beta chain derives from a study of T cell responses to AZD1222 COVID-19 vaccine. Overall study results and limits: Baseline serology detected seropositivity in only a handful of AZD1222 recipients. The study found Spike-specific TCR breadth and depth rose after two AZD1222 doses.

With 3 bases clipped from V and 7 bases from J, the junction kept 9 bases outside the gene matches. The CDR3 runs to 15 residues. Per germline, CDR1 LNHDA and CDR2 SQIVND (reference sequence). Only in-frame clones appear in the TCRdb table, and some are missing; sequencing was by immunoSEQ multiplex PCR. The sample includes 150,000 or so clones, around 92% of them seen just once. A note on this clone: The antigen is not known.

The chain employs TRBV19 and TRBJ2-1, with 7 bases lining up with TRBD2. The TCR comes from an adult who received the AZD1222 COVID-19 vaccine. Sequencing was performed on peripheral blood, taken 28 days after the second AZD1222 dose. CDR3 protein: CASSMAASGGNEQFF. CDR3 DNA sequence: TGTGCCAGTAGTATGGCGGCTAGCGGTGGGAATGAGCAGTTCTTC.